A single sample is the source of the 8 T cell receptor beta chains below, sequenced in a study of molecular identifiers for immune sequencing clone quantification. MiXCR was run by TCRdb on the PCR reads, yielding one entry per CDR3 protein. The sample holds over 600,000 distinct CDR3 sequences, approximately 20% seen once. The sequenced sample was naive CD8+ T cells from blood, with Jurkat cell RNA spiked in. Subset in this sample: FACS-sorted CD8+CD4-CCR7+CD45RA+ naive T cells. The receptors stem from a human donor in good health. Some libraries in this study had Jurkat cell RNA spiked in.

Details on this clonotype: This clone may be a read error of a much larger clone one base away. The V gene is TRBV4-1, the J gene TRBJ2-3; TRBD2 aligns across 7 bases. Germline lookup yields CDR1 MGHRA and CDR2 YSYEKL. Trimming at V came to 2 bases and at J to 4 bases, leaving 9 bases not matched to a gene. The CDR3 contains 16 residues. The CDR3 sequence is CASSQLGGAGSDTQYF. The CDR3 bases are TGCGCCAGCAGCCAACTGGGAGGGGCTGGGTCAGATACGCAGTATTTT.

As regards this clonotype: A much larger clone lies a single base off, so this may be a read error. This rearrangement joins TRBV10-3 to TRBJ2-6; TRBD1 matches 9 bases. Looked up from germline, CDR1 is ENHRY and CDR2 is SYGVKD. The CDR3 is made up of 15 amino acids. The CDR3 DNA is TGTGCCATCAGTGACGCTCGGGACAGGGCCGACGTCCTGACTTTC. Its protein is CAISDARDRADVLTF.

A few counts support this clonotype. V and J are TRBV6-8 and TRBJ2-2, with a possible D match to TRBD1 (6 bases). This CDR3 is built from 18 residues. With 4 bases removed from V and 7 bases from J, the gap between germline ends came to 25 bases. Germline lookup yields CDR1 MNHGY and CDR2 SAAAGT. This CDR3 is CASSSGFPRTGYDGELFF. The CDR3 bases are TGTGCCAGCAGTTCGGGCTTCCCACGTACAGGGTACGACGGGGAGCTGTTTTTT.

The sample holds many counts of this clonotype. The V gene is TRBV27, the J gene TRBJ2-3, with 9 nucleotides matching TRBD1. Germline V gene sequence: CDR1 MNHEY, CDR2 SMNVEV (reference sequence). Trimming cost V 4 bases and J 6 bases; bases outside gene matches: 8. CDR3 length: 15 residues. CDR3: CASSSNDRGSDTQYF. The CDR3 nucleotides are TGTGCCAGCAGTTCAAACGACAGGGGGTCTGATACGCAGTATTTT.

The chain is built from TRBV19 and TRBJ2-1; tentatively, D is TRBD2 (5 bases). The CDR3 length is 14 residues. The germline gives CDR1 LNHDA, CDR2 SQIVND (reference sequence). V was cut by 6 bases and J by 5 bases, with 14 bases left in between. This chain's CDR3 is CASSAGNENNEQFF. The CDR3 DNA is TGTGCCAGTAGCGCCGGGAATGAGAACAATGAGCAGTTCTTC.

This clonotype was counted many times. The V and J genes are TRBV12-3 or TRBV12-4 and TRBJ1-2; no definite D call. This CDR3 is built from 13 residues. V lost 1 base and J lost 8, with 11 bases in between. CDR3 in DNA: TGTGCCAGCAGTTTAGTCCCTCCCGGGGGCTACACCTTC. Protein sequence: CASSLVPPGGYTF.

This clonotype was counted between two and nine times. The rearrangement links TRBV29-1 to TRBJ2-7; D possibly corresponds to TRBD1 (5 bases). The CDR3 spans 13 residues. Germline-derived CDR1 and CDR2 are SQVTM and ANQGSEA. V was pared by 4 bases and J by 3 bases, with 13 bases between. CDR3 sequence: CSVVTQELYEQYF. The CDR3 region has the DNA TGCAGCGTTGTCACACAGGAACTCTACGAGCAGTACTTC.

This clonotype was seen many times. The chain joins TRBV6-5 to TRBJ1-1; D remains unclear. Germline loops: CDR1 MNHEY, CDR2 SVGAGI. V was trimmed by 1 base and J by 1 base, leaving 7 bases between them. The CDR3 sequence is 14 residues long. CDR3 sequence reads: CASSYYETNTEAFF. CDR3 coding DNA: TGTGCCAGCAGTTACTATGAGACGAACACTGAAGCTTTCTTT.